The 3 T cell receptor beta chains listed next were all sequenced from one sample in a study of blood T cell repertoires in COVID-19. The repertoire was sequenced with immunoSEQ multiplex PCR; TCRdb's copy has only in-frame clones and lacks some. The data hold around 25,000 clones, with 75% to 90% observed a single time. Sequences were obtained from peripheral blood. The receptors shown here come from a human donor with active COVID-19. The donor label of this sample is uncertain.

In nucleotides, the CDR3 is TGTGCCACCAGTGATTCCCGGACAGGTATACGCACCGGGGAGCTGTTTTTT. The encoded protein is CATSDSRTGIRTGELFF. The rearrangement uses TRBV24-1 and TRBJ2-2; 7 bases fit TRBD1. Germline loops: CDR1 KGHDR, CDR2 SFDVKD. The CDR3 consists of 17 residues. J gave up 4 bases and V 2 bases, and 9 bases lay outside the gene matches.

The chain is built from TRBV11-3 and TRBJ2-7, with D possibly TRBD2 on 6 matching bases. Germline V CDR1 and CDR2: SGHNT, YENEEA. V shed 8 bases and J shed 5 bases, with 16 bases lying between them. This CDR3 comprises 13 residues. The CDR3 protein is CASLFRGTHEQYF. The CDR3 DNA sequence: TGTGCCAGCCTCTTTCGGGGGACGCACGAGCAGTACTTC.

J is TRBJ2-3 and V is TRBV5-1; 11 bases fit TRBD2. CDR3 length: 16 residues. The junction had 7 bases not matched to a gene; V was cut back by 4 bases and J by 3 bases. Germline-derived CDR1 and CDR2 are SGHRS and YFSETQ. The CDR3, as DNA: TGCGCCAGCAGCGTTGGGACTAGCGGAGGAACAGATACGCAGTATTTT. It specifies CASSVGTSGGTDTQYF.